Following are 14 T cell receptor beta chains from one sample sequenced in a study of cytomegalovirus exposure and HLA in healthy donors (TCRdb year 2017). Receptors were amplified or captured by the immunoSEQ multiplex PCR assay. For the multiplex PCR, a mixture combining 60 forward primers for TCR Vbeta segments and 13 reverse primers for TCR Jbeta segments was used. TCRdb carries this immuneACCESS record with in-frame sequences only. Its versions omit some clonotypes, under half of them owing to an unresolved V gene in the studies checked, with the rest unexplained. The sample records some 170,000 clones, roughly 8.7% of which are singletons. In total, the top ten clones hold less than 1.5% of the sample. The specimen sequenced was PBMCs. All receptors derive from a woman in her 30s in good health and CMV-seropositive.

The V and J genes are TRBV5-4 and TRBJ2-7; 8 bases line up with TRBD2. V shed 4 bases and J 3 bases; nucleotides not matched to a gene: 6. Germline assignment: CDR1 SGHNT and CDR2 YYREEE (reference sequence). CDR3 length equals 14 residues. CDR3 amino acids: CASSPLAGRYEQYF. The DNA of the CDR3 is TGTGCCAGCAGCCCCCTAGCGGGCCGCTACGAGCAGTACTTC.

This clone turned up a few times. This rearrangement joins TRBV18 to TRBJ1-1; TRBD1 matches 8 bases. The CDR3 consists of 15 residues. V lost 5 bases to trimming and J lost 0 bases; unmatched junction nucleotides: 5. The V gene's germline CDR1 is KGHSH and CDR2 LQKENI. The DNA of the CDR3 is TGTGCCAGCTCAAGGACAGGGTCTATGAACACTGAAGCTTTCTTT. Its translation is CASSRTGSMNTEAFF.

This clone was detected a few times. V usage is TRBV5-4 and J usage is TRBJ1-1, with D hard to call. Trimming took 4 bases from V and 2 from J, leaving 9 bases between them. Germline loops: CDR1 SGHNT, CDR2 YYREEE (reference sequence). This CDR3 has 13 residues. CDR3 nucleotide sequence: TGTGCCAGCAGCCCGGGGTACAACACTGAAGCTTTCTTT. Protein product: CASSPGYNTEAFF.

The chain employs TRBV5-6 and TRBJ1-1; maybe TRBD1 (6 bases). CDR3 length: 13 amino acids. Germline assignment: CDR1 SGHDT and CDR2 YYEEEE. Trimming pared 0 bases from V and 11 bases from J, leaving 14 bases between. CDR3: CASSLVGAGAAFF. CDR3 bases: TGTGCCAGCAGCTTGGTGGGGGCAGGCGCGGCTTTCTTT.

The chain employs TRBV2 and TRBJ2-2; the match to TRBD2 covers 7 bases. The CDR3 totals 14 residues. Germline CDR1 and CDR2: SNHLY and FYNNEI. The CDR3 reads CAVGGEENTGELFF. For the CDR3, the DNA is TGTGCGGTGGGGGGGGAGGAAAACACCGGGGAGCTGTTTTTT.

The table lists this clone with a few counts. The rearrangement links TRBV11-3 to TRBJ1-1, with D possibly matching TRBD1 (6 bases). Trimming left V 3 bases short and J 1 base short, with 6 bases between. Germline V gene sequence: CDR1 SGHNT, CDR2 YENEEA. CDR3 length: 13 residues. The CDR3 coding sequence is TGTGCCAGCAGCTTGACAGGGAACACTGAAGCTTTCTTT. It codes for CASSLTGNTEAFF.

The chain is built from TRBV29-1 and TRBJ2-7; perhaps TRBD2 as D (5 bases). This CDR3 has 12 amino acids. Germline assignment: CDR1 SQVTM and CDR2 ANQGSEA. V dropped 5 bases and J dropped 4 bases, with 12 bases sitting between them. CDR3 sequence reads: CSVRERDYEQYF. CDR3 coding DNA: TGCAGCGTTCGGGAAAGGGATTACGAGCAGTACTTC.

This clone appeared a few times. The rearrangement joins TRBV6-5 to TRBJ2-5; 7 bases match TRBD2. This CDR3 comprises 14 residues. CDR1 and CDR2 from the germline V gene are MNHEY and SVGAGI. Losses at the gene ends were 6 bases for V and 5 bases for J; bases not matched to a gene: 9. For the CDR3, the DNA is TGTGCCAGCAGGGGGGGGAATACTGGGGAGACCCAGTACTTC. Translating gives CASRGGNTGETQYF.

The V call is TRBV5-1, the J call TRBJ2-7, with a tentative D call TRBD1 (7 bases). From germline, CDR1 is SGHRS and CDR2 YFSETQ. The germline V and J ends were trimmed by 3 bases and 0 bases, with 16 bases remaining between them. CDR3 size: 16 residues. The chain's CDR3 is CASSWGDSRSSYEQYF. Here the CDR3 DNA reads TGCGCCAGCAGCTGGGGGGACAGCAGGAGCTCCTACGAGCAGTACTTC.

This clone was detected only a few times. The chain is built from TRBV5-1 and TRBJ1-2; TRBD1 matches at 12 bases. Germline V CDR1 and CDR2: SGHRS, YFSETQ. The CDR3 contains 16 residues. The V segment lost 4 bases and the J segment 4 bases; nucleotides outside the gene matches: 8. DNA for the CDR3: TGCGCCAGCAGCCAAACCGGGACAGGGGGCTTCTATGGCTACACCTTC. Translation: CASSQTGTGGFYGYTF.

The chain is built from TRBV5-1 and TRBJ2-3, with 10 positions matching TRBD2. The CDR3 spans 17 residues. The J segment lost 2 bases and the V segment lost 4 bases, leaving 10 bases of the junction unmatched. CDR1 SGHRS and CDR2 YFSETQ come from the germline V gene. CDR3 region: CASSPEGSGRTTDTQYF. The CDR3 nucleotides are TGCGCCAGCAGCCCAGAGGGTAGCGGGAGGACCACAGATACGCAGTATTTT.

For this clone: The junction shows a germline mismatch at one end, possibly a read error. The J gene is TRBJ1-5, the V gene TRBV2; 8 bases map to TRBD1. Germline lookup yields CDR1 SNHLY and CDR2 FYNNEI. The CDR3 loop spans 16 amino acids. The CDR3 region has the DNA TGTGCCAGCAGTGACAGGGGGCGGGTAAGCAATCAGCACCAGCATTTT. Translation: CASSDRGRVSNQHQHF.

This clone was found a few times. This rearrangement joins TRBV21-1 to TRBJ2-1; the table calls TRBD2, which could not be checked here. TRBV21-1 is a pseudogene locus. The CDR3 sequence is 19 residues long. CDR3 sequence: CASSPSRVAGGKPYNEQFF. The CDR3 coding sequence is TGTGCCAGCAGCCCTTCTAGGGTAGCGGGAGGGAAACCTTACAATGAGCAGTTCTTC.

The V and J genes are TRBV10-1 and TRBJ2-1, with TRBD2 matching over 7 bases. The length of the CDR3 is 17 residues. Germline CDR1 is WNHNN and CDR2 is SYGVQD (reference sequence). V shed 3 bases and J 1 base; nucleotides not matched to a gene: 9. The CDR3 loop is CASSDLTGGHSYNEQFF. For the CDR3, the DNA is TGCGCCAGCAGTGATTTAACGGGAGGCCATTCCTACAATGAGCAGTTCTTC.